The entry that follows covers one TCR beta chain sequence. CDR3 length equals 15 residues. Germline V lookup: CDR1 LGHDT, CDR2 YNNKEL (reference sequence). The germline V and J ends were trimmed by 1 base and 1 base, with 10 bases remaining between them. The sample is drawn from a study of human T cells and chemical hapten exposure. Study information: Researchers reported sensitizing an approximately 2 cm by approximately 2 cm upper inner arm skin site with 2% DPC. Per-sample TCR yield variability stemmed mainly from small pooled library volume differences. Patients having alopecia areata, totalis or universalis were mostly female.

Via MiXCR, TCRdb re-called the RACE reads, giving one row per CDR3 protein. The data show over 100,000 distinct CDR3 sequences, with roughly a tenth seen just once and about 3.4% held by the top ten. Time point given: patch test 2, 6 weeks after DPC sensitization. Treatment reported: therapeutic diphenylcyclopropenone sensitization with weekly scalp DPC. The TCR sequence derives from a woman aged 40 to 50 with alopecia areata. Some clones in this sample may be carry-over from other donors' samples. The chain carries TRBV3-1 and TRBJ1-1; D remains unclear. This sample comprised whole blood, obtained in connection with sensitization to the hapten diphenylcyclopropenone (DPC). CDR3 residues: CASSQASLANTEAFF. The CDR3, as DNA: TGTGCCAGCAGCCAAGCATCACTGGCGAACACTGAAGCTTTCTTT.